The rows below give T cell receptor beta chains drawn from one sample of a study of cytomegalovirus exposure and HLA in healthy donors. Here immunoSEQ multiplex PCR was the method, and the copy in TCRdb shows in-frame clones only, minus some. The data show roughly 100,000 clones, about 80% seen once. Sequenced material: PBMCs. The receptors here all came from a woman aged 55-75 years in good health and CMV-seronegative. Each CDR3 is given with its conserved first and last residue. Fields, in order: D gene, V gene, clone size, J gene, CDR3 DNA, CDR3 protein. D genes are given only for firm matches. Not all rows give a size; the values are once, few, many and, for expanded clones, a class.

d_gene: TRBD2; v_gene: TRBV19; abundance: .; j_gene: TRBJ2-2; CDR3nt: TGTGCCAGCTCTAGCGGGGCGAACACCGGGGAGCTGTTTTTT; CDR3aa: CASSSGANTGELFF
d_gene: .; v_gene: TRBV28; abundance: .; j_gene: TRBJ1-3; CDR3nt: TGTGCCAGCAGCCCGGACAGCAACTCTGGAAACACCATATATTTT; CDR3aa: CASSPDSNSGNTIYF
d_gene: .; v_gene: TRBV5-1; abundance: once; j_gene: TRBJ2-1; CDR3nt: TGCGCCAGCAGGGACAGTAGCTCCTACAATGAGCAGTTCTTC; CDR3aa: CASRDSSSYNEQFF
d_gene: .; v_gene: TRBV19; abundance: .; j_gene: TRBJ1-3; CDR3nt: TGTGCCAGTAGTATAAAACGAGGGTTCTCTGGAAACACCATATATTTT; CDR3aa: CASSIKRGFSGNTIYF
d_gene: .; v_gene: TRBV4-3; abundance: .; j_gene: TRBJ2-3; CDR3nt: TGCGCCAGCAGCCAAGATGGGGAGCGGTTCGCGGGCACAGATACGCAGTATTTT; CDR3aa: CASSQDGERFAGTDTQYF
d_gene: TRBD1; v_gene: TRBV7-2; abundance: .; j_gene: TRBJ2-5; CDR3nt: TGTGCCAGCAGCTTAGGGGGGACAGGGAGCGGGGATACCCAGTACTTC; CDR3aa: CASSLGGTGSGDTQYF
d_gene: TRBD1; v_gene: TRBV5-1; abundance: .; j_gene: TRBJ2-2; CDR3nt: TGCGCCAGCGGGACAGCTCACACCGGGGAGCTGTTTTTT; CDR3aa: CASGTAHTGELFF
d_gene: .; v_gene: TRBV10-3; abundance: .; j_gene: TRBJ1-1; CDR3nt: TGTGCCATCAGCGCACAGGGTGGAAACCTAATGAACACTGAAGCTTTCTTT; CDR3aa: CAISAQGGNLMNTEAFF
d_gene: TRBD2; v_gene: TRBV7-7; abundance: few; j_gene: TRBJ2-1; CDR3nt: TGTGCCAGCAGCTTACCAGGACAGGGCAATTCCGGGACTAGCGGGCTGGGGCAGTTCTTC; CDR3aa: CASSLPGQGNSGTSGLGQFF
d_gene: .; v_gene: TRBV28; abundance: .; j_gene: TRBJ1-3; CDR3nt: TGTGCCAGCACGAGGGGGACCTCTGGAAACACCATATATTTT; CDR3aa: CASTRGTSGNTIYF
d_gene: .; v_gene: TRBV7-2; abundance: few; j_gene: TRBJ2-5; CDR3nt: TGTGCCAGCAGCCCGGAACGGTCCGTGAGGGAGACCCAGTACTTC; CDR3aa: CASSPERSVRETQYF
d_gene: TRBD1; v_gene: TRBV9; abundance: .; j_gene: TRBJ2-7; CDR3nt: TGTGCCAGCAGCGTAGGGACAGGGGGCGACGAGCAGTACTTC; CDR3aa: CASSVGTGGDEQYF
d_gene: .; v_gene: TRBV6-6; abundance: .; j_gene: TRBJ1-1; CDR3nt: TGTGCCAGCAGTTACGTCCCCTCAGGCAGGGACACTGAAGCTTTCTTT; CDR3aa: CASSYVPSGRDTEAFF
d_gene: TRBD2; v_gene: TRBV7-2; abundance: once; j_gene: TRBJ2-5; CDR3nt: TGTGCCAGCAGCCCCCGGACTAGCGGGGATGGGACCCAGTACTTC; CDR3aa: CASSPRTSGDGTQYF
d_gene: .; v_gene: TRBV4-1; abundance: .; j_gene: TRBJ1-3; CDR3nt: TGCGCCAGCAGCCACGTCGGGGTTGGAAACACCATATATTTT; CDR3aa: CASSHVGVGNTIYF
d_gene: TRBD2; v_gene: TRBV4-1; abundance: .; j_gene: TRBJ2-3; CDR3nt: TGCGCCAGCAGCCAAGTATTAGCGGGGCCGGGGGATACGCAGTATTTT; CDR3aa: CASSQVLAGPGDTQYF
d_gene: .; v_gene: TRBV7-2; abundance: .; j_gene: TRBJ2-6; CDR3nt: TGTGCCAGCAGCCACTCTGGGGCCAACGTCCTGACTTTC; CDR3aa: CASSHSGANVLTF
d_gene: TRBD1; v_gene: TRBV5-4; abundance: .; j_gene: TRBJ1-1; CDR3nt: TGTGCCAGCAGTATGACCGGGACAGGGGTCACTGAAGCTTTCTTT; CDR3aa: CASSMTGTGVTEAFF
d_gene: TRBD2; v_gene: TRBV14; abundance: .; j_gene: TRBJ2-5; CDR3nt: TGTGCCAGCAGCCAAGGATTGGAGCTAGCGGGAGAGACCCAGTACTTC; CDR3aa: CASSQGLELAGETQYF
d_gene: .; v_gene: TRBV5-1; abundance: .; j_gene: TRBJ2-1; CDR3nt: TGCGCCAGCAGCTTAGGGGGGGTTTCCTACAATGAGCAGTTCTTC; CDR3aa: CASSLGGVSYNEQFF
d_gene: TRBD1; v_gene: TRBV27; abundance: .; j_gene: TRBJ2-7; CDR3nt: TGTGCCAGCAGTTCTGGGCCAGGGGGCTACGAGCAGTACTTC; CDR3aa: CASSSGPGGYEQYF
d_gene: .; v_gene: TRBV12-5; abundance: few; j_gene: TRBJ1-5; CDR3nt: TGTGCTAGTGGTCCCCTACAGCCCCAGCATTTT; CDR3aa: CASGPLQPQHF
d_gene: TRBD2; v_gene: TRBV27; abundance: .; j_gene: TRBJ2-3; CDR3nt: TGTGCCAGCAGTTGGCGACTAGCCACAGATACGCAGTATTTT; CDR3aa: CASSWRLATDTQYF
d_gene: .; v_gene: TRBV6-5; abundance: .; j_gene: TRBJ1-5; CDR3nt: TGTGCCAGCAGTTACGCAGGGAAGAATCAGCCCCAGCATTTT; CDR3aa: CASSYAGKNQPQHF
d_gene: .; v_gene: TRBV7-2; abundance: .; j_gene: TRBJ1-5; CDR3nt: TGTGCCAGCAGCTTCGGGGGGGCAGGCGGCAATCAGCCCCAGCATTTT; CDR3aa: CASSFGGAGGNQPQHF
d_gene: TRBD1; v_gene: TRBV2; abundance: .; j_gene: TRBJ2-5; CDR3nt: TGTGCCAGCAGTAGGGACAGCCAAGAGACCCAGTACTTC; CDR3aa: CASSRDSQETQYF
d_gene: .; v_gene: TRBV4-3; abundance: .; j_gene: TRBJ2-5; CDR3nt: TGCGCCAGCAGCCAAGCGGGGGTGGAAGAGACCCAGTACTTC; CDR3aa: CASSQAGVEETQYF
d_gene: .; v_gene: TRBV7-8; abundance: .; j_gene: TRBJ1-5; CDR3nt: TGTGCCAGCAGCTTAACGCGGGTCGGGGGCAATCAGCCCCAGCATTTT; CDR3aa: CASSLTRVGGNQPQHF
d_gene: .; v_gene: TRBV6-5; abundance: .; j_gene: TRBJ1-2; CDR3nt: TGTGCCAGCAGTTATAGCGGGGCCTTGGACTATGGCTACACCTTC; CDR3aa: CASSYSGALDYGYTF
d_gene: TRBD1; v_gene: TRBV27; abundance: .; j_gene: TRBJ1-5; CDR3nt: TGTGCTATCCCGGACAGGGACAGTCAGCCCCAGCATTTT; CDR3aa: CAIPDRDSQPQHF
d_gene: .; v_gene: TRBV11-2; abundance: .; j_gene: TRBJ2-5; CDR3nt: TGTGCCAGCAGCTTAGCATACAGCCAAGAGACCCAGTACTTC; CDR3aa: CASSLAYSQETQYF
d_gene: TRBD1; v_gene: TRBV6-6; abundance: few; j_gene: TRBJ1-2; CDR3nt: TGTGCCAGCAGTTACCGGGCAGGGGGCAATGATGGCTACACCTTC; CDR3aa: CASSYRAGGNDGYTF
d_gene: TRBD2; v_gene: TRBV6-6; abundance: .; j_gene: TRBJ2-5; CDR3nt: TGTGCCAGCACATCCGGGGGGATCGGAGAGACCCAGTACTTC; CDR3aa: CASTSGGIGETQYF
d_gene: TRBD1; v_gene: TRBV19; abundance: .; j_gene: TRBJ1-2; CDR3nt: TGTGCCAGTAGTATTTTGACAGGGATCAACTATGGCTACACCTTC; CDR3aa: CASSILTGINYGYTF
d_gene: .; v_gene: TRBV6-5; abundance: .; j_gene: TRBJ1-1; CDR3nt: TGTGCCAGCAGAGTAACAGGGTCGGAAGCTTTCTTT; CDR3aa: CASRVTGSEAFF
d_gene: .; v_gene: TRBV6-5; abundance: .; j_gene: TRBJ1-2; CDR3nt: TGTGCCAGCAGTAAACCGGGATCCGGGTATGGCCACACCTTC; CDR3aa: CASSKPGSGYGHTF
d_gene: TRBD1; v_gene: TRBV7-2; abundance: .; j_gene: TRBJ2-2; CDR3nt: TGTGCCAGCAGCCGACAGGGTACCGGGGAGCTGTTTTTT; CDR3aa: CASSRQGTGELFF
d_gene: TRBD2; v_gene: TRBV5-1; abundance: .; j_gene: TRBJ2-1; CDR3nt: TGCGCCAGCAGCTTATCTAGCGGGATGAATGAGCAGTTCTTC; CDR3aa: CASSLSSGMNEQFF